Each of the 21 T cell receptor beta chains below was sequenced from the same sample in a study of sequential checkpoint blockade in melanoma. Regarding treatment: randomized to nivolumab then ipilimumab (arm A) or the reverse (arm B). This table comes from immunoSEQ multiplex PCR, and its TCRdb copy is limited to in-frame clones, with some not included. The sample holds some 30,000 clones, 82% seen once. This specimen was CD8+ T cells sorted from blood (inferred from file names), taken from a patient given nivolumab and ipilimumab in sequence. These receptors all stem from a human donor with melanoma.

This clone occurred once. At one end the junction does not follow the germline gene, possibly because of a read error. This chain connects TRBV6-5 to TRBJ1-6; a weak D match, TRBD1 (5 bases). CDR3 length equals 14 residues. Germline V gene lookup returns CDR1 MNHEY and CDR2 SVGAGI. CDR3: CATSFREGYSPLHF. The CDR3 DNA reads TGTGCCACCAGTTTCAGGGAGGGATATTCACCCCTCCACTTT.

V and J are TRBV2 and TRBJ2-7, with TRBD2 matching over 13 bases. With 7 bases clipped from V and 3 bases from J, the junction kept 3 bases outside the gene matches. Looked up from germline, CDR1 is SNHLY and CDR2 is FYNNEI. The CDR3 consists of 14 residues. The CDR3 DNA reads as TGTGCCAGCACGGGACTAGCGGGGAGCTACGAGCAGTACTTC. Translation: CASTGLAGSYEQYF.

The chain combines TRBV4-1 with TRBJ1-2; D uncertain. Trimming cost V 1 base and J 2 bases, with 5 bases left between them. This CDR3 is 13 amino acids long. Germline assignment: CDR1 MGHRA and CDR2 YSYEKL. CDR3 nucleotide sequence: TGCGCCAGCAGCCAAGTGACAAACTATGGCTACACCTTC. Its protein product is CASSQVTNYGYTF.

The sample holds one count of this clone. The chain combines TRBV9 with TRBJ2-1; 8 bases match TRBD2. CDR3 length equals 15 residues. Germline CDR1 reads SGDLS; CDR2 reads YYNGEE. Trimming took 6 bases from V and 7 from J; bases not matched to a gene: 12. Here the CDR3 DNA reads TGTGCCAGCACGGAACGGGGGGGCCTAATTAATGAGCAGTTCTTC. Amino acid sequence: CASTERGGLINEQFF.

The chain is built from TRBV5-1 and TRBJ2-1; 7 nucleotides agree with TRBD2. In germline, CDR1 is SGHRS, CDR2 YFSETQ. The CDR3 loop spans 15 amino acids. The V segment lost 4 bases and the J segment 3 bases; nucleotides outside the gene matches: 7. Here the CDR3 reads CASSDTLAYYNEQFF. CDR3 nucleotide sequence: TGCGCCAGCAGCGATACACTAGCGTACTACAATGAGCAGTTCTTC.

J is TRBJ2-7 and V is TRBV5-1, with D possibly TRBD1 on 6 matching bases. Germline CDR1 and CDR2: SGHRS and YFSETQ. V lost 4 bases to trimming and J lost 0 bases, with 11 bases between them. This CDR3 contains 14 residues. This CDR3 is CASSRTESSYEQYF. The DNA of the CDR3 is TGCGCCAGCAGCAGGACAGAGAGCTCCTACGAGCAGTACTTC.

Comments on this clone: The same CDR3 is also encoded by other DNA sequences in this sample. The rearrangement links TRBV6-5 to TRBJ1-3; D uncertain. The CDR3 has 15 residues. Trimming left V 0 bases short and J 4 bases short, with 10 bases between. Germline CDR1 is MNHEY and CDR2 is SVGAGI. CDR3: CASSYSTGPGNTIYF. In DNA, the CDR3 is TGTGCCAGCAGTTACTCGACTGGCCCGGGAAACACCATATATTTT.

The V gene is TRBV28, the J gene TRBJ2-1; perhaps TRBD2 as D (5 bases). V shed 3 bases and J shed 3 bases, with 15 bases lying between them. The CDR3 length is 16 residues. Germline V gene sequence: CDR1 MDHEN, CDR2 SYDVKM. CDR3 bases: TGTGCCAGCAGTTTGCCCCCGGGGAAGGGCTACAATGAGCAGTTCTTC. It is translated as CASSLPPGKGYNEQFF.

The chain recombines TRBV28 with TRBJ2-7; the match to TRBD1 covers 10 bases. Germline V gene lookup returns CDR1 MDHEN and CDR2 SYDVKM. The V segment lost 3 bases and the J segment 6 bases; nucleotides outside the gene matches: 5. The CDR3 is 14 residues long. The CDR3 sequence is CASSLAGTGVEQYF. The CDR3 DNA reads as TGTGCCAGCAGTTTGGCCGGGACAGGGGTCGAGCAGTACTTC.

This clone has only one observation. The rearrangement uses TRBV9 and TRBJ2-7; 7 bases are shared with TRBD1. The V segment lost 1 base and the J segment 0 bases; nucleotides outside the gene matches: 13. The CDR3 is 18 residues long. Per the germline V gene, CDR1 is SGDLS and CDR2 is YYNGEE. The CDR3: CASSVNPDGTVYSYEQYF. CDR3 coding DNA: TGTGCCAGCAGCGTAAACCCGGACGGGACAGTCTACTCCTACGAGCAGTACTTC. Filled out from reference TRBV9 and TRBJ2-7, the complete variable domain reads DSGVTQTPKHLITATGQRVTLRCSPRSGDLSVYWYQQSLDQGLQFLIQYYNGEERAKGNILERFSAQQFPDLHSELNLSSLELGDSALYFCASSVNPDGTVYSYEQYFGPGTRLTVT.

As DNA, the CDR3 is TGTGCCAGCAGTTTACGGGACAGGGGGCTTGAAGCTTTCTTT. It encodes CASSLRDRGLEAFF. V is TRBV27 and J is TRBJ1-1; 12 bases are shared with TRBD1. CDR3 length: 14 amino acids. J lost 7 bases, V lost 2 bases, and 2 bases had no gene match. Germline loops: CDR1 MNHEY, CDR2 SMNVEV (reference sequence).

This sequence joins TRBV19 and TRBJ1-1; D not resolved. The CDR3 is made up of 13 amino acids. Germline CDR1 is LNHDA and CDR2 is SQIVND (reference sequence). V gave up 5 bases and J gave up 3 bases, with 10 bases separating them. The CDR3 region is CASSEAGDTEAFF. CDR3 in DNA: TGTGCCAGTAGTGAGGCGGGAGACACTGAAGCTTTCTTT.

This rearrangement joins TRBV2 to TRBJ2-7; TRBD2 matches 9 bases. With V trimmed by 4 bases and J by 1 base, 11 bases remained unmatched. In germline, CDR1 is SNHLY, CDR2 FYNNEI. This CDR3 contains 17 residues. The CDR3 region has the DNA TGTGCCAGCAGTGTGGATACCCAGCGGGGGGCATCCTACGAGCAGTACTTC. This gives the protein CASSVDTQRGASYEQYF.

This clone was counted between two and nine times. The chain recombines TRBV7-9 with TRBJ2-7; no clear D. V lost 5 bases, J lost 4 bases, and 15 bases lay in between. The germline V gene has CDR1 SEHNR and CDR2 FQNEAQ (reference sequence). The CDR3 covers 14 residues. The CDR3 spells CASSQPLERYEQYF. CDR3 in DNA: TGTGCCAGCAGCCAACCCTTGGAGAGGTACGAGCAGTACTTC.

J is TRBJ1-1 and V is TRBV27; D is unresolved. V lost 2 bases to trimming and J lost 1 base, with 8 bases between them. The CDR3 extends over 14 amino acids. Germline V gene data show CDR1 as MNHEY and CDR2 as SMNVEV (reference sequence). CDR3 amino acids: CASSLSPGNTEAFF. Here the CDR3 DNA reads TGTGCCAGCAGTTTAAGCCCAGGGAACACTGAAGCTTTCTTT.

The chain has TRBV5-1 and TRBJ2-1; weak D call: TRBD1 (6 bases). Trimming cost V 1 base and J 2 bases, with 7 bases left between them. The CDR3 length is 14 residues. Germline V CDR1 and CDR2: SGHRS, YFSETQ. This chain's CDR3 is CASSLTGPYNEQFF. CDR3 in DNA: TGCGCCAGCAGCTTGACAGGGCCCTACAATGAGCAGTTCTTC.

V and J are TRBV4-1 and TRBJ1-5; D may be TRBD1 (6 bases). This CDR3 contains 14 residues. Germline-derived CDR1 and CDR2 are MGHRA and YSYEKL. Trimming stripped 7 bases from V and 2 bases from J, with 12 bases between. The CDR3 nucleotides are TGCGCCAGCACTTACAGGGAAGGCAATCAGCCCCAGCATTTT. Translation: CASTYREGNQPQHF.

The sample holds one count of this clone. V gene TRBV2 combines with J gene TRBJ1-5, with TRBD1 identical over 8 bases. From germline, CDR1 is SNHLY and CDR2 FYNNEI. J lost 0 bases, V lost 10 bases, and 8 bases had no gene match. The CDR3 sequence is 15 residues long. The CDR3 loop reads CATRDRGYSNQPQHF. The CDR3, as DNA: TGTGCCACCAGAGACAGGGGTTATAGCAATCAGCCCCAGCATTTT.

This chain connects TRBV4-2 to TRBJ2-5, with D possibly being TRBD1 (6 bases). V shed 4 bases and J shed 4 bases, with 19 bases lying between them. The CDR3 loop spans 16 amino acids. CDR1 is LGHNA and CDR2 is YNFKEQ in the germline V gene. Here the CDR3 DNA reads TGTGCCAGCAGCCCTCACAGGGAACTGATTCTAGAGACCCAGTACTTC. Protein: CASSPHRELILETQYF.

The V and J genes are TRBV9 and TRBJ1-1; 9 bases agree with TRBD1. This CDR3 region has 16 residues. The V and J ends lost 3 bases and 1 base, in that order; junction bases with no gene match: 7. Germline-derived CDR1 and CDR2 are SGDLS and YYNGEE. CDR3 sequence: CASSAGTGFTNTEAFF. The CDR3 DNA is TGTGCCAGCAGCGCGGGGACAGGGTTCACGAACACTGAAGCTTTCTTT.

This rearrangement joins TRBV7-2 to TRBJ2-7, with D possibly matching TRBD2 (7 bases). The germline V and J ends were trimmed by 1 base and 2 bases, with 21 bases remaining between them. CDR1 SGHTA and CDR2 FQGNSA come from the germline V gene. There are 18 residues in the CDR3. The CDR3 here is CASSLGFGGLAETYEQYF. The CDR3 DNA follows: TGTGCCAGCAGCTTAGGTTTTGGGGGGCTAGCGGAGACCTACGAGCAGTACTTC.